What follows are 32 T cell receptor beta chains derived from one specimen sequenced in a study of T cell responses to AZD1222 COVID-19 vaccine. The assay was immunoSEQ multiplex PCR, and TCRdb's table has in-frame clones only and misses some. Among about 120,000 clones listed, approximately 90% were seen once. The sample was peripheral blood, taken on day 0 of AZD1222 vaccination. The receptors shown here come from an adult in good health.

The V call is TRBV28, the J call TRBJ2-5; D not resolved. The CDR3 contains 12 residues. CDR1 and CDR2 (germline): MDHEN, SYDVKM. V dropped 7 bases and J dropped 6 bases, with 12 bases sitting between them. CDR3 region: CASKRPGQTQYF. For the CDR3, the DNA is TGTGCCAGCAAAAGGCCTGGGCAGACCCAGTACTTC.

The rearrangement joins TRBV29-1 to TRBJ2-7; TRBD2 aligns across 10 bases. CDR1 SQVTM and CDR2 ANQGSEA come from the germline V gene. This CDR3 is built from 14 residues. J gave up 6 bases and V 4 bases, and 9 bases lay outside the gene matches. Here the CDR3 reads CSVAPSTSGAEQYF. As DNA, the CDR3 is TGCAGCGTTGCCCCCTCAACTAGCGGGGCCGAGCAGTACTTC.

The rearrangement links TRBV30 to TRBJ2-3, with 9 bases that match TRBD2. The CDR3 is made up of 17 amino acids. The germline V gene has CDR1 GTSNPN and CDR2 SVGIG (reference sequence). V lost 2 bases, J lost 2 bases, and 11 bases stayed unmatched. CDR3: CAWSQRVLAGVTDTQYF. CDR3 nucleotides: TGTGCCTGGAGTCAACGGGTACTAGCGGGCGTCACAGATACGCAGTATTTT.

This sequence joins TRBV28 and TRBJ2-7; D may be TRBD2 (5 bases). The germline V gene has CDR1 MDHEN and CDR2 SYDVKM. The CDR3 has 13 amino acids. CDR3 region: CVVGLPGSREQYF. CDR3 in DNA: TGTGTCGTAGGACTCCCCGGATCGAGAGAGCAGTACTTC.

This clone was seen once. The V call is TRBV2, the J call TRBJ1-5; D is possibly TRBD1 (6 bases). Trimming removed 5 bases from V and 6 bases from J, with 11 bases in between. This CDR3 has 13 amino acids. Germline CDR1 is SNHLY and CDR2 is FYNNEI. CDR3 nucleotides: TGTGCCAGCAGTCGGACAGAGGGTCAGCCCCAGCATTTT. It is translated as CASSRTEGQPQHF.

This clone was recorded a few times. The gene calls are TRBV4-1 and TRBJ2-5, with 10 positions matching TRBD1. V was pared by 0 bases and J by 5 bases, with 12 bases of the junction left unmatched. The CDR3 is made up of 18 amino acids. Germline values: CDR1 MGHRA, CDR2 YSYEKL. CDR3 protein: CASSQEGTGVSGFETQYF. The CDR3 coding sequence is TGCGCCAGCAGCCAAGAAGGGACAGGGGTTTCTGGCTTTGAGACCCAGTACTTC.

V gene TRBV7-2 combines with J gene TRBJ2-7, with 7 bases aligning to TRBD1. This CDR3 contains 16 residues. The V segment lost 5 bases and the J segment 1 base; nucleotides outside the gene matches: 11. Looked up from germline, CDR1 is SGHTA and CDR2 is FQGNSA. CDR3 sequence: CASSLQSQGRSYEQYF. CDR3 nucleotide sequence: TGTGCCAGCAGCCTACAATCACAGGGGAGATCCTACGAGCAGTACTTC.

V usage is TRBV5-1 and J usage is TRBJ2-4, with 9 positions matching TRBD2. Germline V lookup: CDR1 SGHRS, CDR2 YFSETQ. The V and J ends lost 1 base and 5 bases, in that order; junction bases with no gene match: 4. The CDR3 totals 15 residues. CDR3 region: CASSLMASGENIQYF. The CDR3, as DNA: TGCGCCAGCAGCTTGATGGCTAGCGGGGAAAACATTCAGTACTTC.

In its sample, this clone was seen once. The V call is TRBV25-1, the J call TRBJ2-7, with TRBD2 as a possible D gene (7 bases). V dropped 7 bases and J dropped 2 bases, with 18 bases sitting between them. Looked up from germline, CDR1 is MGHDK and CDR2 is SYGVNS. The length of the CDR3 is 15 residues. The CDR3 DNA is TGTGCCAGCACCAGACAGAGAGGGGGGGCCTACGAGCAGTACTTC. Encoded protein: CASTRQRGGAYEQYF.

This sequence joins TRBV7-8 and TRBJ2-1, with 15 bases lining up with TRBD2. This CDR3 has 16 residues. Germline V lookup: CDR1 SGHVS, CDR2 FQNEAQ. After removal of 5 bases from V and 7 bases from J, the junction contained 6 bases not matched to a gene. The CDR3 DNA sequence: TGTGCCAGCAGCGCCCCCGGACTAGCGGGAGGGAATGAGCAGTTCTTC. Protein product: CASSAPGLAGGNEQFF.

V usage is TRBV11-2 and J usage is TRBJ1-6, with D maybe TRBD1 (6 bases). V lost 6 bases and J 8 bases, leaving 20 bases between the germline ends. CDR1 is SGHAT, CDR2 FQNNGV, per germline. CDR3 length equals 16 residues. CDR3 bases: TGTGCCAGCAGAACCGTAAGGGGGGCGACTTATTCACCCCTCCACTTT. It specifies CASRTVRGATYSPLHF.

The chain combines TRBV7-2 with TRBJ2-5; D unclear. The CDR3 is 13 residues long. Between the trimmed V and J ends, which lost 7 bases and 1 base, there was a span of 10 bases. The germline gives CDR1 SGHTA, CDR2 FQGNSA. CDR3: CASNTPGQETQYF. CDR3 in DNA: TGTGCCAGCAACACCCCGGGCCAAGAGACCCAGTACTTC.

The V gene is TRBV7-7, the J gene TRBJ2-1; 7 nucleotides align to TRBD2. Germline CDR1 SSHAT, CDR2 FNYEAQ (reference sequence). This CDR3 contains 15 residues. V was clipped by 5 bases and J by 5 bases; unmatched bases: 9. The CDR3 loop is CASSLTGGKDNEQFF. CDR3 bases: TGTGCCAGCAGCCTTACCGGGGGGAAGGACAATGAGCAGTTCTTC. Supplemented by reference TRBV7-7 and TRBJ2-1, the full variable domain reads GAGVSQSPRYKVTKRGQDVTLRCDPISSHATLYWYQQALGQGPEFLTYFNYEAQPDKSGLPSDRFSAERPEGSISTLTIQRTEQRDSAMYRCASSLTGGKDNEQFFGPGTRLTVL.

This rearrangement joins TRBV29-1 to TRBJ1-1; tentatively, D is TRBD1 (5 bases). CDR3 size: 13 residues. Germline assignment: CDR1 SQVTM and CDR2 ANQGSEA. The germline V and J ends were trimmed by 3 bases and 5 bases, with 13 bases remaining between them. This CDR3 is CSVDGGLGTEAFF. CDR3 DNA: TGCAGCGTTGATGGGGGATTGGGAACTGAAGCTTTCTTT.

This chain connects TRBV18 to TRBJ2-3; 14 bases are shared with TRBD2. V trimming: 6 bases; J trimming: 0 bases; junction bases outside the gene matches: 11. CDR3 length: 19 residues. The germline V gene has CDR1 KGHSH and CDR2 LQKENI. The CDR3 sequence is CASSETGTSGGTSTDTQYF. CDR3 DNA: TGTGCCAGCTCGGAAACCGGGACTAGCGGGGGCACTAGCACAGATACGCAGTATTTT.

This rearrangement joins TRBV23-1 to TRBJ2-7; tentatively, D is TRBD2 (6 bases). TRBV23-1 is marked as an open reading frame, function uncertain. The V end lost 1 base, the J end lost 2 bases, and 12 bases lay between the germline ends. The CDR3 is 15 residues long. The CDR3 nucleotides are TGCGCCAGCAGTCAATATCCTAGCGCACCCTACGAGCAGTACTTC. Its protein product is CASSQYPSAPYEQYF.

The J gene is TRBJ2-7, the V gene TRBV9; perhaps TRBD1 as D (6 bases). The CDR3 has 15 amino acids. Germline CDR1 and CDR2: SGDLS and YYNGEE. The V end lost 0 bases, the J end lost 4 bases, and 14 bases lay between the germline ends. This chain's CDR3 is CASSVAASGVYEQYF. As DNA, the CDR3 is TGTGCCAGCAGCGTAGCGGCGTCAGGGGTTTACGAGCAGTACTTC.

Here the CDR3 DNA reads TGTGCCAGCAGGGAAACCGACGGTGGCTACACCTTC. This codes for CASRETDGGYTF. The chain uses TRBV9 and TRBJ1-2; no definite D call. The V gene's germline CDR1 is SGDLS and CDR2 YYNGEE. V lost 5 bases, J lost 7 bases, and 12 bases lay in between. The CDR3 loop spans 12 amino acids.

The chain employs TRBV6-5 and TRBJ2-7; 10 nucleotides line up with TRBD1. CDR3 length: 15 residues. Losses at the gene ends were 6 bases for V and 3 bases for J; bases not matched to a gene: 8. Germline V gene lookup returns CDR1 MNHEY and CDR2 SVGAGI. In DNA form, the CDR3 reads TGTGCCAGCAGGGAGCCGGGACAGGGGATCTACGAGCAGTACTTC. Translated, it gives CASREPGQGIYEQYF.

The chain has TRBV11-3 and TRBJ2-1, with 11 bases aligning to TRBD1. The CDR3 covers 16 residues. Germline loops: CDR1 SGHNT, CDR2 YENEEA. The J segment lost 10 bases and the V segment lost 5 bases, leaving 13 bases of the junction unmatched. CDR3 nucleotides: TGTGCCAGCAGCAGAAGCCGGGACAGGGGGTCTCAAGAGCAGTTCTTC. Translation: CASSRSRDRGSQEQFF.

CDR3 sequence (DNA): TGCGCCAGCAGCTTTTGGAGGGGGGAAACCTACGAGCAGTACTTC. This codes for CASSFWRGETYEQYF. The chain recombines TRBV5-1 with TRBJ2-7; D possibly uses TRBD1 or TRBD2 (6 bases each). The CDR3 length is 15 residues. Trimming removed 2 bases from V and 2 bases from J, with 14 bases in between. Germline loops: CDR1 SGHRS, CDR2 YFSETQ.

The V call is TRBV27, the J call TRBJ1-2; D is uncertain. This CDR3 is 15 amino acids long. Looked up from germline, CDR1 is MNHEY and CDR2 is SMNVEV (reference sequence). Trimming took off 0 bases at V and 5 bases at J, with 13 bases between the two ends. CDR3 amino acids: CASSLSGGRGYGYTF. The CDR3 DNA is TGTGCCAGCAGTTTATCGGGCGGACGTGGGTATGGCTACACCTTC.

The chain couples TRBV16 to TRBJ2-7; no clear D gene. The CDR3 covers 12 residues. Germline CDR1 is KGHSY and CDR2 is FQNENV. Trimming pared 4 bases from V and 4 bases from J, leaving 8 bases between. The CDR3: CASSLGRYEQYF. The CDR3 DNA sequence: TGTGCCAGCAGCCTAGGGCGGTACGAGCAGTACTTC.

The V call is TRBV6-5, the J call TRBJ1-5, with 7 bases that match TRBD1. CDR1 and CDR2 from the germline V gene are MNHEY and SVGAGI. The J segment lost 5 bases and the V segment lost 2 bases, leaving 6 bases of the junction unmatched. This CDR3 spans 15 amino acids. The CDR3 region has the DNA TGTGCCAGCAGTTACACCTCCGGGACAGATCAGCCCCAGCATTTT. Protein: CASSYTSGTDQPQHF.

The genes are TRBV5-1 and TRBJ1-4; tentative D call: TRBD1 (5 bases). There are 15 residues in the CDR3. The ends were cut back, 1 base at V and 5 bases at J, with 12 bases in the middle. Germline V CDR1 and CDR2: SGHRS, YFSETQ. CDR3 sequence reads: CASSLTAGTNEKLFF. The CDR3 coding sequence is TGCGCCAGCAGCTTGACAGCAGGGACGAATGAAAAACTGTTTTTT.

This clone was detected once. The chain joins TRBV3-1 (or the pseudogene TRBV3-2) to TRBJ1-6, with D unresolved. Looked up from germline, CDR1 is LGHDT and CDR2 is YNNKEL (reference sequence). The CDR3 is 14 residues long. The V gene lost 4 bases and the J gene lost 3 bases, with 7 bases spanning the gap. CDR3 nucleotide sequence: TGTGCCAGCAGCCCGAACGGCTATAATTCACCCCTCCACTTT. Its protein is CASSPNGYNSPLHF.

This chain joins TRBV6-1 and TRBJ1-5; perhaps TRBD1 as D (5 bases). V shed 2 bases and J shed 2 bases, with 13 bases lying between them. The CDR3 consists of 16 residues. Germline V gives CDR1 MNHNS, CDR2 SASEGT. CDR3 sequence (DNA): TGTGCCAGCAGTGAAACCGGGGGATCTGGCAATCAGCCCCAGCATTTT. Translated: CASSETGGSGNQPQHF.

Concerning this clone: Mismatch with germline at one junction end may stem from a read error. The chain carries TRBV7-7 and TRBJ1-3, with D perhaps matching TRBD1 (6 bases). Germline lookup yields CDR1 SSHAT and CDR2 FNYEAQ (reference sequence). The CDR3 totals 17 residues. The CDR3 region is CASSPQPPGAAGNTIYF. The CDR3 nucleotides read TGTGCTAGCAGCCCCCAGCCCCCGGGGGCGGCTGGAAACACCATATATTTT.

J is TRBJ1-5 and V is TRBV10-3, with a weak D call TRBD1 (5 bases). The CDR3 loop spans 15 amino acids. The V gene's germline CDR1 is ENHRY and CDR2 SYGVKD. V dropped 2 bases and J dropped 3 bases, with 11 bases sitting between them. This CDR3 reads CAISENAGNNQPQHF. The CDR3 coding sequence is TGTGCCATCAGTGAGAACGCAGGGAACAATCAGCCCCAGCATTTT.

This clone has just one count. CDR3 amino acids: CASSLDLAYGYTF. The CDR3 coding sequence is TGTGCCAGCAGCTTGGACCTCGCCTATGGCTACACCTTC. The chain couples TRBV5-5 to TRBJ1-2, with unresolved D. This CDR3 is 13 amino acids long. Per the germline V gene, CDR1 is SGHKS and CDR2 is YYEKEE (reference sequence). Trimming shortened V by 0 bases and J by 4 bases, and 7 bases separated the two germline ends.

Turning to this clone: The sample holds other DNA sequences that translate to the same CDR3. The chain carries TRBV18 and TRBJ1-1; tentative D call: TRBD1 (5 bases). Trimming pared 6 bases from V and 1 base from J, leaving 9 bases between. The CDR3 is 13 amino acids. Germline CDR1 and CDR2: KGHSH and LQKENI. The DNA for the CDR3 is TGTGCCAGCTCCCCGGGGGAGAACACTGAAGCTTTCTTT. Its translation: CASSPGENTEAFF. The variable domain in full, with the rest retrieved from reference TRBV18 and TRBJ1-1, is NAGVMQNPRHLVRRRGQEARLRCSPMKGHSHVYWYRQLPEEGLKFMVYLQKENIIDESGMPKERFSAEFPKEGPSILRIQQVVRGDSAAYFCASSPGENTEAFFGQGTRLTVV.

The J gene is TRBJ2-5, the V gene TRBV28; either TRBD1 or TRBD2 may supply D (5 bases each). Germline loops: CDR1 MDHEN, CDR2 SYDVKM. With 5 bases removed from V and 5 bases from J, the gap between germline ends came to 18 bases. The CDR3 sequence is 15 residues long. The CDR3 DNA reads TGTGCCAGCAGTCCATCCGGGGCGACCGGGGAGACCCAGTACTTC. Translated: CASSPSGATGETQYF. Based on the CDR3 plus reference TRBV28 and TRBJ2-5, the full variable domain is DVKVTQSSRYLVKRTGEKVFLECVQDMDHENMFWYRQDPGLGLRLIYFSYDVKMKEKGDIPEGYSVSREKKERFSLILESASTNQTSMYLCASSPSGATGETQYFGPGTRLLVL.